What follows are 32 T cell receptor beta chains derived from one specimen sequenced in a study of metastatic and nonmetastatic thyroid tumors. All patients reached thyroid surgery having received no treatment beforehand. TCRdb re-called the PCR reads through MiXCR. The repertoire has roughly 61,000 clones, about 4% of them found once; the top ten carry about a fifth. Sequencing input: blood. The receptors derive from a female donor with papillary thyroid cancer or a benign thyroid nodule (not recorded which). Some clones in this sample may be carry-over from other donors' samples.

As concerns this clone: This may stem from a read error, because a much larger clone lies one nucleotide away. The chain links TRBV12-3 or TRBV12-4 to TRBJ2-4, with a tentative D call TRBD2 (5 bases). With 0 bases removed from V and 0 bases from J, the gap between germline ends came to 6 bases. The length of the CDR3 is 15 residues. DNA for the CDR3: TGTGCCAGCAGTTTAGCGGGAGAAGCCAAAAACATTCAGTACTTC. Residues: CASSLAGEAKNIQYF.

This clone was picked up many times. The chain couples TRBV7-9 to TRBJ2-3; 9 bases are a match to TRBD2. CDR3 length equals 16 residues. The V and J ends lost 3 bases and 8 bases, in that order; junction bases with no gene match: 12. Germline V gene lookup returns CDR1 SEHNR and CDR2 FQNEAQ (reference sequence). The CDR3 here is CASSFSGREGQVTQYF. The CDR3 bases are TGTGCCAGCAGCTTCAGCGGGCGGGAGGGCCAGGTTACGCAGTATTTT.

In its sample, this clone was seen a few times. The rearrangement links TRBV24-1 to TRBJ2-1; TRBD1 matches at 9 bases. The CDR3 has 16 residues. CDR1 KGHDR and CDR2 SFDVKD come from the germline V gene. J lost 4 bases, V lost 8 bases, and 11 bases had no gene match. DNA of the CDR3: TGTGCCACCATTGTCACCGGGACAGGGTTATACAATGAGCAGTTCTTC. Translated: CATIVTGTGLYNEQFF.

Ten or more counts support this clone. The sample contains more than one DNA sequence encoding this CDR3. CDR3 nucleotides: TGTGCCAGCACCAAGGGACAGGGGAGTTTCAATGAGCAGTTCTTC. The encoded protein is CASTKGQGSFNEQFF. The chain combines TRBV5-4 with TRBJ2-1, with 10 bases that match TRBD1. The CDR3 loop spans 15 amino acids. The germline V gene has CDR1 SGHNT and CDR2 YYREEE (reference sequence). J lost 6 bases, V lost 6 bases, and 9 bases had no gene match.

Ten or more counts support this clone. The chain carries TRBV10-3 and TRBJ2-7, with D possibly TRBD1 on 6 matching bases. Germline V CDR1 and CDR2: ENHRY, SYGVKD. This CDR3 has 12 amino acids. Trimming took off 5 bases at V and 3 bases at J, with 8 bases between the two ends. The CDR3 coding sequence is TGTGCCATCAGTCTACAGGGCTACGAGCAGTACTTC. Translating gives CAISLQGYEQYF.

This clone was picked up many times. The CDR3 spells CASRRLAGGETQYF. The CDR3 region has the DNA TGTGCCAGCAGGAGGCTAGCGGGAGGAGAGACCCAGTACTTC. The chain uses TRBV6-1 and TRBJ2-5; 11 bases align to TRBD2. Per germline, CDR1 MNHNS and CDR2 SASEGT. The CDR3 is made up of 14 amino acids. Trimming removed 6 bases from V and 4 bases from J; junction bases left unmatched: 4.

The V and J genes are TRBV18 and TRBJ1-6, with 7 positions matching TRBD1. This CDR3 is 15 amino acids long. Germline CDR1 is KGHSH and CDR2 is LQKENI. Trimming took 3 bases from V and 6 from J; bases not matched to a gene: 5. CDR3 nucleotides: TGTGCCAGCTCACCGAAGACAGGGTTTAATTCACCCCTCCACTTT. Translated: CASSPKTGFNSPLHF.

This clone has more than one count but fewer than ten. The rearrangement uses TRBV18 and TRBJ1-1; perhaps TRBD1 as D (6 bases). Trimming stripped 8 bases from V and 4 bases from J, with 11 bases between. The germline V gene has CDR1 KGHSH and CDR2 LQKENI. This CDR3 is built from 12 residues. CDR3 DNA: TGTGCCAGCCAACAGGGACTCACTGAAGCTTTCTTT. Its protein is CASQQGLTEAFF.

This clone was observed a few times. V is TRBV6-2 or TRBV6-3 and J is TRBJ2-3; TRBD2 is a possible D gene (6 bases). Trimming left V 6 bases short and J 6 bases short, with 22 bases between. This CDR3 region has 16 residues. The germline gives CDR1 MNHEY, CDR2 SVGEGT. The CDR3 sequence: CASSPDYPTSGDTQYF. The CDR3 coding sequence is TGTGCCAGCAGCCCGGACTACCCCACTTCAGGGGATACGCAGTATTTT.

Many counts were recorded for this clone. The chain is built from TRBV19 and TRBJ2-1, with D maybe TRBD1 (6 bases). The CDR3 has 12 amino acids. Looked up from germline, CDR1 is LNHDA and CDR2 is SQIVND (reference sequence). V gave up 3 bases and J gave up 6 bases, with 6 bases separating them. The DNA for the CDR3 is TGTGCCAGTAGTATCAGGGGCAATGAGCAGTTCTTC. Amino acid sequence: CASSIRGNEQFF.

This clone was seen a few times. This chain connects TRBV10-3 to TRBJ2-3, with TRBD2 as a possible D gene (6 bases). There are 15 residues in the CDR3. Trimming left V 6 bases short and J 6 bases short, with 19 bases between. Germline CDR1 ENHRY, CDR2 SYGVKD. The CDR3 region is CAIRDAVAERDTQYF. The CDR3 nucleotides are TGTGCCATCAGGGATGCCGTAGCGGAGAGGGATACGCAGTATTTT.

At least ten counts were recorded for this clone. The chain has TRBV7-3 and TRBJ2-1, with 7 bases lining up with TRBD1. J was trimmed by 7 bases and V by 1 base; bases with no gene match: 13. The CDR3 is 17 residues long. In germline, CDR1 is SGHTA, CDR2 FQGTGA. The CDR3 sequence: CASSLSGVTGTANEQFF. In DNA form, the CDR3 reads TGTGCCAGCAGCTTAAGTGGGGTGACAGGGACGGCAAATGAGCAGTTCTTC.

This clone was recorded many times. The CDR3 coding sequence is TGTGCCTGGAGTCTGGGCTATGGCTACACCTTC. It specifies CAWSLGYGYTF. The J gene is TRBJ1-2, the V gene TRBV30; unclear D gene. CDR3 length equals 11 residues. Germline-derived CDR1 and CDR2 are GTSNPN and SVGIG (reference sequence). The V gene lost 2 bases and the J gene lost 4 bases, with 5 bases spanning the gap.

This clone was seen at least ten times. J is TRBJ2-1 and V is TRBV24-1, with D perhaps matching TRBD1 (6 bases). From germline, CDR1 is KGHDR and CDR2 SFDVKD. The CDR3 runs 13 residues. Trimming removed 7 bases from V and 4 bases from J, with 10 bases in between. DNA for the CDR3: TGTGCCACCAGCGAGGGGACATACAATGAGCAGTTCTTC. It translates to CATSEGTYNEQFF.

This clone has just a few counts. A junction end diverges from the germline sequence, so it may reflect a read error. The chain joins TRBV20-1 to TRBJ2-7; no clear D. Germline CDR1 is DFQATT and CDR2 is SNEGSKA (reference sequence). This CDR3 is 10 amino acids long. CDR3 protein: CIADRYEQYF. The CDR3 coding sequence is TGTATTGCCGATCGATATGAGCAGTACTTC.

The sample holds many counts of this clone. Here the CDR3 reads CASSPNTGELFF. Here the CDR3 DNA reads TGTGCCAGCAGTCCTAACACCGGGGAGCTGTTTTTT. The J gene is TRBJ2-2, the V gene TRBV9; no clear D. The CDR3 spans 12 residues. V lost 5 bases, J lost 2 bases, and 4 bases lay in between. Germline CDR1 SGDLS, CDR2 YYNGEE.

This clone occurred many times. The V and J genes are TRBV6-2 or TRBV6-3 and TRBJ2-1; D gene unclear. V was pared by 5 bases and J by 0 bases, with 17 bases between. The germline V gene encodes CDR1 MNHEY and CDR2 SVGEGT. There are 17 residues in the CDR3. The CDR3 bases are TGTGCCAGCAGTCTGTCGTTGGCGCCGAGCTCCTACAATGAGCAGTTCTTC. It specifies CASSLSLAPSSYNEQFF.

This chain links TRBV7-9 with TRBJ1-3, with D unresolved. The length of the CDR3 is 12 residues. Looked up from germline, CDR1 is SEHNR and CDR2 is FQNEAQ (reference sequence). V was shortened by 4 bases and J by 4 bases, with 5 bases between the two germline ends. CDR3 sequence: CASSSTGNTIYF. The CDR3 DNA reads TGTGCCAGCAGCTCGACAGGAAACACCATATATTTT.

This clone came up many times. The CDR3 protein is CASSQGDRGNGYTF. The CDR3 DNA is TGTGCCAGCAGCCAAGGAGACAGGGGAAATGGCTACACCTTC. The chain couples TRBV3-1 to TRBJ1-2; 8 bases map to TRBD1. The CDR3 is 14 amino acids. Trimming removed 1 base from V and 6 bases from J; junction bases left unmatched: 4. Germline V gene data show CDR1 as LGHDT and CDR2 as YNNKEL (reference sequence). The whole variable domain, filled in from reference TRBV3-1 and TRBJ1-2, reads DTAVSQTPKYLVTQMGNDKSIKCEQNLGHDTMYWYKQDSKKFLKIMFSYNNKELIINETVPNRFSPKSPDKAHLNLHINSLELGDSAVYFCASSQGDRGNGYTFGSGTRLTVV.

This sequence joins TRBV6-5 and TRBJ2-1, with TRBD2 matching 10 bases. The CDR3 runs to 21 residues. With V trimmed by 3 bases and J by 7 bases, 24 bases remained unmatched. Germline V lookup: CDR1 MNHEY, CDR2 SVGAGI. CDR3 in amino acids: CASSYDRLARPLAGRGNEQFF. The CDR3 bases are TGTGCCAGCAGTTATGATCGGCTGGCCCGGCCACTAGCGGGAAGGGGGAATGAGCAGTTCTTC.

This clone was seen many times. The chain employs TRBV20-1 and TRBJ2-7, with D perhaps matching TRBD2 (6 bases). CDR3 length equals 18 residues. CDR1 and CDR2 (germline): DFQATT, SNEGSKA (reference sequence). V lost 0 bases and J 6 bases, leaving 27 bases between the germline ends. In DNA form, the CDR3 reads TGCAGTGCTAGAGATTGGAGGCAGCCTAGCGCGGGTGGAGGCGAGCAGTACTTC. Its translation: CSARDWRQPSAGGGEQYF.

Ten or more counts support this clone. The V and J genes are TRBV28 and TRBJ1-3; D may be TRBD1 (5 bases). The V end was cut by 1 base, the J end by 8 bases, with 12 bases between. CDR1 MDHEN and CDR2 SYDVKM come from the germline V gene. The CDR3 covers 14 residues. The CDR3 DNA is TGTGCCAGCAGTTTATATTCAGGGAGCGACACCATATATTTT. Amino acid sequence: CASSLYSGSDTIYF.

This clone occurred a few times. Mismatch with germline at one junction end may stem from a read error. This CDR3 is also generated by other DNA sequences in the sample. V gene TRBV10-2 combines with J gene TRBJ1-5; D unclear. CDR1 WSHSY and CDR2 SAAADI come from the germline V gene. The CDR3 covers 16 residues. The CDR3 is CASSDPYSPGNQPQHF. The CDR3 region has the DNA TGTGCCAGCAGTGACCCCTACAGTCCGGGCAATCAGCCCCAGCATTTT.

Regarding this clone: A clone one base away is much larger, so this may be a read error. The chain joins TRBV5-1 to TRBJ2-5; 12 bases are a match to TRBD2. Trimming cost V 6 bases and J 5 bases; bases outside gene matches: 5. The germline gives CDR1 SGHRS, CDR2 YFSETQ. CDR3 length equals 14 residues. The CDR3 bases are TGCGCCAGCATGACTAGCGGGAGAACGGAGACCCAGTACTTC. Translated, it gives CASMTSGRTETQYF.

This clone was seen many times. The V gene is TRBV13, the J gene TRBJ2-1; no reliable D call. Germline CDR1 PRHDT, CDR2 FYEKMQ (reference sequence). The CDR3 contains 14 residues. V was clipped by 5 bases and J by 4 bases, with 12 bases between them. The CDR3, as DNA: TGTGCCAGCAGCCAATTGACTGGATACAATGAGCAGTTCTTC. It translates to CASSQLTGYNEQFF. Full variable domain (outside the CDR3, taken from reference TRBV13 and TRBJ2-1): AAGVIQSPRHLIKEKRETATLKCYPIPRHDTVYWYQQGPGQDPQFLISFYEKMQSDKGSIPDRFSAQQFSDYHSELNMSSLELGDSALYFCASSQLTGYNEQFFGPGTRLTVL.

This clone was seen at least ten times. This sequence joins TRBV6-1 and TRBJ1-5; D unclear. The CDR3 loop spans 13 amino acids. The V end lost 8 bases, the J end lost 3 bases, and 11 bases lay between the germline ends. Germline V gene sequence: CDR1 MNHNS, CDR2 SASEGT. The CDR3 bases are TGTGCCAGCGGACCCGACTTCAATCAGCCCCAGCATTTT. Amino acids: CASGPDFNQPQHF.

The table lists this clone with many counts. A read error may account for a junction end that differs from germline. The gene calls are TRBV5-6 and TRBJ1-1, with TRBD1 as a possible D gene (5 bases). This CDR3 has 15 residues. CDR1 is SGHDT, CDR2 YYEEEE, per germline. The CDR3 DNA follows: TGTGCCGGCAGCACCTTTAGGGGTACTTGGACTGAAGCTTTCTTT. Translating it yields CAGSTFRGTWTEAFF.

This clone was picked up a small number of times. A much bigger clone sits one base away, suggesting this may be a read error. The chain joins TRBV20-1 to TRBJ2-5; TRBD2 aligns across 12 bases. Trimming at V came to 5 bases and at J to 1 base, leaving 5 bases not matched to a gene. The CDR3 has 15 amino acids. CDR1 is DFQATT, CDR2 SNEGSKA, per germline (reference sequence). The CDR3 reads CSASGTSGSQETQYF. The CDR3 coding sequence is TGCAGTGCTTCCGGGACTAGCGGGTCCCAAGAGACCCAGTACTTC.

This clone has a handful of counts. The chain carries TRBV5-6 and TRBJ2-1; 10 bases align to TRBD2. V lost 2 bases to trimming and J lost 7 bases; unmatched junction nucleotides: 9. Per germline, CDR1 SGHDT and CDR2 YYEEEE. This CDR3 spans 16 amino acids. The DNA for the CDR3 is TGTGCCAGCAGCTTAGAGCCCGCTAGCGGGAGAAATGAGCAGTTCTTC. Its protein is CASSLEPASGRNEQFF.

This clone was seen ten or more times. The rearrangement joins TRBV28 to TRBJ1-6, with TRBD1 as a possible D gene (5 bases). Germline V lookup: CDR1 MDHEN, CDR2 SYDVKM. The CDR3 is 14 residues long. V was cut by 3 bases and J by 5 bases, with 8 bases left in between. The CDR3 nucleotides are TGTGCCAGCAGTTTCTACAGGAATAATTCACCCCTCCACTTT. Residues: CASSFYRNNSPLHF.

The CDR3 bases are TGTGCCAGCAGCCGACAGCTATACACCGGGGAGCTGTTTTTT. Its translation is CASSRQLYTGELFF. The J gene is TRBJ2-2, the V gene TRBV28; TRBD1 might be the D (5 bases). The germline CDR1 and CDR2 sequences are MDHEN and SYDVKM. The CDR3 is 14 amino acids. The V and J ends lost 6 bases and 3 bases respectively, with 11 bases between them.

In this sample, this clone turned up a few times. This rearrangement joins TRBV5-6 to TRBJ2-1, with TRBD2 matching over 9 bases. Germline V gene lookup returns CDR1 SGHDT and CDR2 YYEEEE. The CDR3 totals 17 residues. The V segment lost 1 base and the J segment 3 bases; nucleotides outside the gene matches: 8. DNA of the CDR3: TGTGCCAGCAGCTTGTGGCCTAGCGGGATGCGCTACAATGAGCAGTTCTTC. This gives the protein CASSLWPSGMRYNEQFF.